This T cell receptor (beta chain) was documented in a study of blood T cells in healthy people across ages. Overall study results and limits: Donors of long life had a larger count of naive CD4+ cells and greater diversity than aged donors. Per-million-T-cell TCR beta diversity fell roughly linearly with age.

Each sample gave at least 7 million isolated PBMCs. Regarding this clonotype: Antigen specificity is unknown.

The use of a sample-barcoded 5' primer and a J-beta primer mix characterized a second PCR of roughly 7 to 11 cycles. Each cDNA molecule was tagged by a template-switch adaptor with 12 random nucleotides. From the 5' RACE reads, TCRdb called clonotypes with MiXCR, one entry per CDR3 protein. The sample contains about 770,000 distinct CDR3 sequences, 44% of which appear only once. V shed 4 bases and J shed 8 bases, with 12 bases lying between them. This CDR3 has 13 residues. Per the germline V gene, CDR1 is MGHRA and CDR2 is YSYEKL. Sequenced input: blood. This chain uses TRBV4-1 with TRBJ2-1; D not resolved. This sequence originates from a man between 60 and 70 years old in good health. The DNA for the CDR3 is TGCGCCAGCAGCCTAAGTAAGGTAGATGAGCAGTTCTTC. Encoded protein: CASSLSKVDEQFF.